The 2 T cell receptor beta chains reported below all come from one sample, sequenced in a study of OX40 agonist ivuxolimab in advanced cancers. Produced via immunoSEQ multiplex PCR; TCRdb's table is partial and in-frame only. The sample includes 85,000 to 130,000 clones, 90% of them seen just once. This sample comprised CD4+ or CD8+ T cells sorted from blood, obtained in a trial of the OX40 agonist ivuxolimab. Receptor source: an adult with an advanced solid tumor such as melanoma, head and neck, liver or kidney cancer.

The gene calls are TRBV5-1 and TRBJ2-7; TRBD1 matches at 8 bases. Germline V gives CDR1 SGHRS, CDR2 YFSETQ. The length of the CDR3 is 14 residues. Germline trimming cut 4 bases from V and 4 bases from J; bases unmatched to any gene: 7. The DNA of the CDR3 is TGCGCCAGCAGCACCAGGGACAGGCTTTACGAGCAGTACTTC. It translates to CASSTRDRLYEQYF. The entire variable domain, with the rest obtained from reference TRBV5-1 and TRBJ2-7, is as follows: KAGVTQTPRYLIKTRGQQVTLSCSPISGHRSVSWYQQTPGQGLQFLFEYFSETQRNKGNFPGRFSGRQFSNSRSEMNVSTLELGDSALYLCASSTRDRLYEQYFGPGTRLTVT.

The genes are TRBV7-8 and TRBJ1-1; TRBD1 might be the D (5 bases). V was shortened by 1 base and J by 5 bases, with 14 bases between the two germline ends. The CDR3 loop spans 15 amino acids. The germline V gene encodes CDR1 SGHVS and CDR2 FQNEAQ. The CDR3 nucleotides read TGTGCCAGCAGCTTAGGGGGCGGGGGTAGTACTGAAGCTTTCTTT. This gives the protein CASSLGGGGSTEAFF.